The 29 T cell receptor beta chains listed next were all sequenced from one sample in a study of tumor-infiltrating lymphocytes in primary liver carcinoma. Germline DNA was also extracted, while the blood RNA originated from unsorted whole blood. A primer in the constant region served to generate TCR beta cDNA from roughly 450 ng of total RNA. Nested multiplex PCR, run for three rounds with slightly modified ARM-PCR, yielded TCR beta libraries. The first two PCR rounds used TRBV1-TRBV30 primers with a Cbeta primer, roughly 10 cycles each. TCRdb reprocessed the multiplex PCR reads with MiXCR, giving one entry per CDR3 protein. The sample has 310,000 or so distinct CDR3 sequences; 65% are singletons. The sample comprised peripheral blood. The receptor set was obtained from a man aged 35 to 55 with primary liver carcinoma and hepatitis B virus infection.

With respect to this clonotype: The junction departs from the called germline gene at one end, perhaps through a read error. The chain uses TRBV11-3 and TRBJ2-1, with D perhaps matching TRBD1 (6 bases). This CDR3 region has 12 residues. CDR1 and CDR2 (germline): SGHNT, YENEEA. The CDR3 reads CANSSLDSGKFF. As DNA, the CDR3 is TGTGCCAACAGCTCACTGGACAGCGGAAAGTTCTTC.

Details on this clonotype: The conserved closing phenylalanine or tryptophan is absent in this CDR3, likely reflecting a read error. The V gene is TRBV11-2, the J gene TRBJ2-7; D is ambiguous. Germline loops: CDR1 SGHAT, CDR2 FQNNGV. This CDR3 spans 13 amino acids. This chain's CDR3 is CPSSFTDGYEQYL. Written as DNA, the CDR3 is TGTCCCAGCAGCTTCACGGATGGGTACGAGCAGTACCTC.

The chain combines TRBV11-3 with TRBJ2-1, with D uncertain. Looked up from germline, CDR1 is SGHNT and CDR2 is YENEEA. This CDR3 is built from 17 residues. The CDR3 DNA sequence: TGTGCTAACAGCCCAAGATGGGGTGCGAAAAGTTACAATGAGCAGTTCTTC. Translated, it gives CANSPRWGAKSYNEQFF.

This clonotype was counted only a few times. A much larger clone differs by one base, so this may be a read error. V and J are TRBV12-3 or TRBV12-4 and TRBJ2-7; tentatively, D is TRBD1 or TRBD2 (5 bases each). The CDR3 is 13 residues long. As DNA, the CDR3 is TGTGCCAGCAGTTTAACCGACGGGGACGAGCGGTACTTC. It specifies CASSLTDGDERYF.

A remark on this clonotype: A much larger clone lies one base from this, so it may be a read error. The V gene is TRBV4-3, the J gene TRBJ2-2; D is unclear. CDR3 length equals 16 residues. The germline V gene encodes CDR1 LGHNA and CDR2 YSLEER. The CDR3 region is CASSQESAANTRELFF. In DNA, the CDR3 is TGCGCCAGCAGCCAAGAGTCGGCGGCGAACACCAGGGAGCTGTTTTTT.

A word on this clonotype: Its ends do not fully match the called genes, so a read error is possible. The chain joins TRBV10-3 to TRBJ1-1; D is perhaps TRBD1 (5 bases). The CDR3 sequence is 14 residues long. Germline CDR1 and CDR2: ENHRY and SYGVKD. CDR3 region: CATSEGQGDTEAFF. For the CDR3, the DNA is TGTGCCACCAGTGAGGGGCAGGGAGATACTGAAGCTTTCTTT.

The CDR3 loop reads CASSLDVGPVGELFF. CDR3 nucleotides: TGCGCCAGCAGCTTGGATGTAGGCCCGGTCGGGGAGCTGTTTTTT. The chain uses TRBV5-1 and TRBJ2-2; D remains unclear. V gave up 0 bases and J gave up 7 bases, with 13 bases separating them. Looked up from germline, CDR1 is SGHRS and CDR2 is YFSETQ. The CDR3 has 15 amino acids.

This clonotype was detected many times. The CDR3 here is CASSESTSGTTDTQYF. The CDR3 coding sequence is TGCGCCAGCAGTGAGTCGACCAGCGGGACCACAGATACGCAGTATTTT. J is TRBJ2-3 and V is TRBV10-1, with 7 bases aligning to TRBD2. With 0 bases clipped from V and 2 bases from J, the junction kept 5 bases outside the gene matches. This CDR3 is 16 amino acids long. Germline CDR1 reads WNHNN; CDR2 reads SYGVQD (reference sequence).

About this clonotype itself: This sequence may be a read error, since a much larger clone differs from it by one base. The chain links TRBV12-3 or TRBV12-4 to TRBJ1-2; 9 bases fit TRBD1. The CDR3 loop spans 13 amino acids. The CDR3 here is CASNLQGASDYTF. Written as DNA, the CDR3 is TGTGCCAGCAATTTACAGGGGGCGTCCGACTACACCTTC.

Turning to this clonotype: One junction end disagrees with the germline gene, perhaps due to a read error. The rearrangement joins TRBV6-5 to TRBJ2-7; 7 bases fit TRBD1. This CDR3 region has 14 residues. Germline V gives CDR1 MNHEY, CDR2 SVGAGI. CDR3 nucleotide sequence: TGTGCCAGCTGTTACGGTGACAGGGTCTACAAGCAGTACTTC. It yields the protein CASCYGDRVYKQYF.

Turning to this clonotype: This CDR3 fails to terminate in the conserved phenylalanine or tryptophan, so it likely reflects a read error. The rearrangement joins TRBV6-6 to TRBJ2-1; the D is unclear. This CDR3 has 11 amino acids. Trimming pared 8 bases from V and 5 bases from J, leaving 7 bases between. Germline CDR1 reads MNHNY; CDR2 reads SVGAGI (reference sequence). Here the CDR3 DNA reads TGTGCCAGCGTCGTAGACAATGAGCAGTTCTCC. Amino acids: CASVVDNEQFS.

Remarks on this clonotype: This clone may be a read error of a much larger clone one base away. The chain uses TRBV5-4 and TRBJ2-7; tentatively, D is TRBD1 (6 bases). Germline CDR1 SGHNT, CDR2 YYREEE (reference sequence). The CDR3 runs 15 residues. The CDR3 bases are TGTGTCAGCAGCAGGTGGACAGTGGGATTGTCGGAGCAGTACTTC. It codes for CVSSRWTVGLSEQYF.

Of note for this clonotype: Germline is not matched at one junction end, which may reflect a read error. This sequence joins TRBV11-3 and TRBJ2-4; D may be TRBD1 (6 bases). The CDR3 is 13 residues long. Germline V CDR1 and CDR2: SGHNT, YENEEA. The CDR3 spells CASSDHRENIQYF. The CDR3, as DNA: TGTGCTAGCAGCGATCACAGGGAAAACATTCAGTACTTC.

Only one count was recorded for this clonotype. A much larger clone sits a single nucleotide away, making a read error possible. The V gene is TRBV12-3 or TRBV12-4, the J gene TRBJ2-7; no definite D call. The CDR3 is 13 amino acids. Trimming left V 5 bases short and J 9 bases short, with 17 bases between. CDR3 sequence reads: CASSLNTINVQYF. For the CDR3, the DNA is TGTGCCAGCAGTCTAAATACAATCAACGTGCAGTACTTC.

There are a few counts of this clonotype. This sequence joins TRBV7-9 and TRBJ2-3, with TRBD1 matching over 7 bases. J gave up 4 bases and V 6 bases, and 7 bases lay outside the gene matches. CDR1 is SEHNR, CDR2 FQNEAQ, per germline (reference sequence). The CDR3 runs to 14 residues. The CDR3 nucleotides are TGTGCCAGCAGACCACGACAGGGTCCAGATACGCAGTATTTT. Translated: CASRPRQGPDTQYF.

The chain recombines TRBV11-2 with TRBJ2-5; 7 positions agree with TRBD1. The V and J ends lost 4 bases and 4 bases, in that order; junction bases with no gene match: 6. This CDR3 has 14 amino acids. Per the germline V gene, CDR1 is SGHAT and CDR2 is FQNNGV. The CDR3 protein is CASSSGEGAETQYF. DNA of the CDR3: TGTGCCAGCAGCTCTGGAGAGGGGGCAGAGACCCAGTACTTC.

V and J are TRBV28 and TRBJ1-4; TRBD1 aligns across 7 bases. This CDR3 has 15 residues. Germline V gene lookup returns CDR1 MDHEN and CDR2 SYDVKM. The V segment lost 5 bases and the J segment 4 bases; nucleotides outside the gene matches: 7. Written as DNA, the CDR3 is TGTGCCAGCAGTGCCCCAGGGGGGGGTAATGAAAAACTGTTTTTT. As protein: CASSAPGGGNEKLFF.

The rearrangement joins TRBV24-1 to TRBJ1-2; D call uncertain. The CDR3 consists of 12 residues. V was clipped by 9 bases and J by 8 bases, with 15 bases between them. Germline-derived CDR1 and CDR2 are KGHDR and SFDVKD. CDR3 amino acids: CATSPGSGGYTF. CDR3 bases: TGTGCCACCTCGCCTGGATCCGGGGGCTACACCTTC.

Comment on this clonotype: A much bigger clone sits one base away, suggesting this may be a read error. CDR3 DNA sequence: TGCAGCGTTGAGGAATCTGGCTGCGAGCAGTACTTC. This sequence encodes CSVEESGCEQYF. The V call is TRBV29-1, the J call TRBJ2-7, with D uncertain. Germline V gene data show CDR1 as SQVTM and CDR2 as ANQGSEA. The CDR3 consists of 12 residues. The ends were cut back, 3 bases at V and 6 bases at J, with 12 bases in the middle.

Concerning this clonotype: Possible read error: a much larger clone is one base away. The CDR3 coding sequence is TGTGCCAGCAACGCCGGGGGGGGGGGGTTCTTC. Its protein is CASNAGGGGFF. V gene TRBV11-2 combines with J gene TRBJ2-1; TRBD2 matches at 8 bases. The CDR3 has 11 amino acids. CDR1 and CDR2 from the germline V gene are SGHAT and FQNNGV. Trimming removed 7 bases from V and 15 bases from J; junction bases left unmatched: 8.

This clonotype has a handful of counts. V and J are TRBV7-9 and TRBJ2-7, with D tentatively TRBD2 (6 bases). This CDR3 comprises 16 residues. CDR1 SEHNR and CDR2 FQNEAQ come from the germline V gene (reference sequence). V was cut by 2 bases and J by 0 bases, with 14 bases left in between. The DNA of the CDR3 is TGTGCCAGCAGCTTAAGTGGGACTTGGAGCTCCTACGAGCAGTACTTC. It encodes CASSLSGTWSSYEQYF.

As concerns this clonotype: The conserved final phenylalanine or tryptophan is absent from the CDR3, which likely points to a read error. The CDR3 coding sequence is TGTGCCAGCAGTTCGGGACAGGGGGCGTCCGAGACCCAGTACTCA. It codes for CASSSGQGASETQYS. The chain has TRBV11-2 and TRBJ2-5; 12 bases fit TRBD1. J lost 5 bases, V lost 6 bases, and 7 bases had no gene match. Germline V lookup: CDR1 SGHAT, CDR2 FQNNGV. The length of the CDR3 is 15 residues.

V and J are TRBV9 and TRBJ2-7, with D unresolved. There are 15 residues in the CDR3. V gave up 7 bases and J gave up 1 base, with 18 bases separating them. In germline, CDR1 is SGDLS, CDR2 YYNGEE. As DNA, the CDR3 is TGTGCCAGCGGCGCGCAGGAATTTCTATCCTACGAGCAGTACTTC. Translated, it gives CASGAQEFLSYEQYF.

This chain uses TRBV4-1 with TRBJ2-3; weak D call: TRBD2 (5 bases). Trimming took 1 base from V and 6 from J, leaving 14 bases between them. CDR1 MGHRA and CDR2 YSYEKL come from the germline V gene. This CDR3 is built from 15 residues. The CDR3 sequence is CASSQGRDGSDTQYF. The CDR3 nucleotides are TGCGCCAGCAGCCAAGGCCGGGATGGTTCGGATACGCAGTATTTT.

In regard to this clonotype: A read error may explain this, as a much larger clone is one base away. V is TRBV6-1 and J is TRBJ2-1, with 11 nucleotides matching TRBD2. The germline V gene has CDR1 MNHNS and CDR2 SASEGT. CDR3 length: 15 amino acids. J was trimmed by 9 bases and V by 4 bases; bases with no gene match: 8. The CDR3 DNA is TGTGCCAGCAGTGTAGCGGGAGGGCCGCACGGTGAGCAGTTCTTC. Translation gives CASSVAGGPHGEQFF.

In its sample, this clonotype was seen once. Since no conserved phenylalanine or tryptophan closes the CDR3, a read error is the likely cause. The chain combines TRBV19 with TRBJ2-7, with a possible D match to TRBD1 (5 bases). Germline V gives CDR1 LNHDA, CDR2 SQIVND (reference sequence). Trimming took 5 bases from V and 6 from J, leaving 11 bases between them. This CDR3 has 12 residues. The chain's CDR3 is CASSVHGAEQYS. CDR3 sequence (DNA): TGTGCCAGTAGTGTCCATGGGGCCGAGCAGTACTCC.

With respect to this clonotype: One end of the junction fails to match germline, which may point to a read error. The rearrangement joins TRBV5-4 to TRBJ2-7; weak D call: TRBD1 (6 bases). The germline gives CDR1 SGHNT, CDR2 YYREEE (reference sequence). The CDR3 loop spans 14 amino acids. DNA of the CDR3: TGTGCCAGCAGCCAGGCGACAGGCCACTACGAGCACTACTTC. This translates into CASSQATGHYEHYF.

Note on this clonotype: A much larger clonotype is one base distant, so this may be a read error. V and J are TRBV4-3 and TRBJ2-7, with D unclear. CDR1 is LGHNA, CDR2 YSLEER, per germline. CDR3 length: 14 residues. The CDR3 DNA follows: TGCGTCTTTACAGCCAGCCCCCTATCCTACGAGCAGTACTTC. Protein sequence: CVFTASPLSYEQYF.

This clonotype was seen repeatedly, ten times or more. The gene calls are TRBV4-2 and TRBJ2-3; D remains unclear. The V and J ends lost 3 bases and 6 bases respectively, with 13 bases between them. This CDR3 comprises 14 residues. The germline CDR1 and CDR2 sequences are LGHNA and YNFKEQ. The CDR3 here is CASSQSPQGDTQYF. The CDR3 nucleotides are TGTGCCAGCAGCCAGAGCCCACAAGGGGATACGCAGTATTTT.